This TCR beta chain appears in the sequencing data of a study of blood T cell repertoires in COVID-19. On the study more broadly: Specimens from acute and convalescent COVID-19 originated in the United States, Italy and Spain. T cells, B-cell-depleted T cells, or PBMCs provided the cDNA or gDNA that served as material.

In the original workflow: Researchers report that nucleated cell counts were estimated from reference gene primer amplification. Clones were sequenced by immunoSEQ multiplex PCR, and TCRdb holds only the in-frame ones, with some missing. The DNA gave D and trimming, while V, J and clone size come from that table. The sample has 180,000 or so clones, 81% seen once. Patients at the Seattle site were enrolled during active infection and followed longitudinally. From germline, CDR1 is KGHSH and CDR2 LQKENI. The CDR3 is 18 residues long. V lost 3 bases to trimming and J lost 6 bases, with 21 bases between them.

This clonotype was obtained from a woman in her forties with COVID-19, enrolled during active disease. The sample was peripheral blood. The chain couples TRBV18 to TRBJ1-6; weak D call: TRBD1 (5 bases). The CDR3: CASSPDWGRKSGNSPLHF. DNA for the CDR3: TGTGCCAGCTCACCTGATTGGGGCCGGAAAAGTGGTAATTCACCCCTCCACTTT.